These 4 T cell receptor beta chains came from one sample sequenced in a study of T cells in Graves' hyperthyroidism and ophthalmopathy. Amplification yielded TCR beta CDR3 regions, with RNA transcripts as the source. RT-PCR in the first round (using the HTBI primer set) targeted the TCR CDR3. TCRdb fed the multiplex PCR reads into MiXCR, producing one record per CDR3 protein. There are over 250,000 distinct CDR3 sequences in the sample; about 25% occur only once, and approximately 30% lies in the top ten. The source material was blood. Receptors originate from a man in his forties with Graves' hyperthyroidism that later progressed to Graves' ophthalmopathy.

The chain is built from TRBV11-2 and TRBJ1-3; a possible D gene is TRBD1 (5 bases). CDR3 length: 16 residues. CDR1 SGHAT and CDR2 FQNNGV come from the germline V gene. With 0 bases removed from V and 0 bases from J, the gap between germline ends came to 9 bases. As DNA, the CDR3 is TGTGCCAGCAGCTTAGATCCGGGGACCTCTGGAAACACCATATATTTT. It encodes CASSLDPGTSGNTIYF. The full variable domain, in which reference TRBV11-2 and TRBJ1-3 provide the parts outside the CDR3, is EAGVAQSPRYKIIEKRQSVAFWCNPISGHATLYWYQQILGQGPKLLIQFQNNGVVDDSQLPKDRFSAERLKGVDSTLKIQPAKLEDSAVYLCASSLDPGTSGNTIYFGEGSWLTVV.

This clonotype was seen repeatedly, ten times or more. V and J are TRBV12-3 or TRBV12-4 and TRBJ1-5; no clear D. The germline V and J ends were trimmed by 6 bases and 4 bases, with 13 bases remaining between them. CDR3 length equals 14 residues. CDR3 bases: TGTGCCAGCAGCCAAACAGACTGGAATCAGCCCCAGCATTTT. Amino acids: CASSQTDWNQPQHF.

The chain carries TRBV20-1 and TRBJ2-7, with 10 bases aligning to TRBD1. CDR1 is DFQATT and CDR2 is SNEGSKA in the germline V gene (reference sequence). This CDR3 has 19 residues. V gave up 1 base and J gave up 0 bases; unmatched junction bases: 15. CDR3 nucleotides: TGCAGTGCTAGAGTAGGTCGGGACAGGGGACTGGTTAGCTCCTACGAGCAGTACTTC. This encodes CSARVGRDRGLVSSYEQYF.

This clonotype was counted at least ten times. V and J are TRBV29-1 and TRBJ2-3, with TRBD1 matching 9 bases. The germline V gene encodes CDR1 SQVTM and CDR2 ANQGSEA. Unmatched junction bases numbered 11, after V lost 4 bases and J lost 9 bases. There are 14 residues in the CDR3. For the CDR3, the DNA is TGCAGCGTTGCCGGGACAGGGTTTTCCGGGACGCAGTATTTT. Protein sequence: CSVAGTGFSGTQYF.